The 6 T cell receptor beta chains in this list originate from one sample, sequenced in a study of blood T cells in healthy people across ages. Primers used in a second PCR of about 7 to 12 cycles were a sample-barcoded 5' primer and a J-beta primer mix. TCRdb used MiXCR to reprocess the 5' RACE reads, holding one entry per CDR3 protein. The profile shows 800,000 to 950,000 distinct CDR3 sequences, 25% to 35% of them singletons. The same data also went into a second study, on T cells of mothers and their children.

Sequencing was performed on blood. These receptors all come from a woman between 40 and 55 years old in good health.

This clonotype was detected many times. This rearrangement joins TRBV12-3 or TRBV12-4 to TRBJ2-5; D uncertain. V dropped 4 bases and J dropped 1 base, with 13 bases sitting between them. This CDR3 is 15 amino acids long. CDR3 region: CASSSPRWSQETQYF. CDR3 nucleotides: TGTGCCAGCAGTTCCCCCCGGTGGTCCCAAGAGACCCAGTACTTC.

With regard to this clonotype: This may stem from a read error, because a much larger clone lies one nucleotide away. The chain recombines TRBV28 with TRBJ2-4; a possible D gene is TRBD2 (6 bases). The DNA end lines up better with TRBJ2-7; the J call may be wrong. The CDR3 loop spans 15 amino acids. Germline CDR1 and CDR2: MDHEN and SYDVKM. The CDR3 protein is CASRGCGTRTYEQYF. CDR3 sequence (DNA): TGTGCCAGCAGAGGATGCGGGACGCGTACCTACGAGCAGTACTTC.

The chain employs TRBV4-3 and TRBJ2-5, with 7 nucleotides matching TRBD2. There are 19 residues in the CDR3. V shed 3 bases and J 1 base; nucleotides not matched to a gene: 17. The germline CDR1 and CDR2 sequences are LGHNA and YSLEER. In DNA form, the CDR3 reads TGCGCCAGCAGCCAGATCTGGGGGGGAAGCGGGGAAGTCCAAGAGACCCAGTACTTC. Translating gives CASSQIWGGSGEVQETQYF.

Points on this clonotype: This may arise from a read error, as a much more abundant clone is one base away. The gene calls are TRBV7-6 and TRBJ1-1, with no clear D. V was pared by 1 base and J by 4 bases, with 16 bases between. Germline V gene sequence: CDR1 SGHVS, CDR2 FNYEAQ. CDR3 length: 16 residues. CDR3 DNA: TGTGCCAGCAGCTTAGGCGGCCGCCTGAGTGGCACTGAAGCTTTCTTT. Its protein product is CASSLGGRLSGTEAFF.

This clonotype was detected ten times or more. The CDR3 loop reads CASSLSLSGVLAKNIQYF. DNA for the CDR3: TGTGCCAGCAGCTTATCCTTAAGCGGGGTTTTAGCCAAAAACATTCAGTACTTC. The V gene is TRBV7-2, the J gene TRBJ2-4; 7 nucleotides align to TRBD2. Germline assignment: CDR1 SGHTA and CDR2 FQGNSA. J lost 0 bases, V lost 2 bases, and 10 bases had no gene match. This CDR3 region has 18 residues.

This clonotype was seen a few times. This rearrangement joins TRBV5-1 to TRBJ2-3; maybe TRBD1 (6 bases). In germline, CDR1 is SGHRS, CDR2 YFSETQ. This CDR3 has 16 amino acids. V gave up 4 bases and J gave up 0 bases, with 15 bases separating them. This chain's CDR3 is CASSPWTDSSTDTQYF. Written as DNA, the CDR3 is TGCGCCAGCAGCCCTTGGACAGACTCTAGCACAGATACGCAGTATTTT. The entire variable domain, with the rest obtained from reference TRBV5-1 and TRBJ2-3, is as follows: KAGVTQTPRYLIKTRGQQVTLSCSPISGHRSVSWYQQTPGQGLQFLFEYFSETQRNKGNFPGRFSGRQFSNSRSEMNVSTLELGDSALYLCASSPWTDSSTDTQYFGPGTRLTVL.